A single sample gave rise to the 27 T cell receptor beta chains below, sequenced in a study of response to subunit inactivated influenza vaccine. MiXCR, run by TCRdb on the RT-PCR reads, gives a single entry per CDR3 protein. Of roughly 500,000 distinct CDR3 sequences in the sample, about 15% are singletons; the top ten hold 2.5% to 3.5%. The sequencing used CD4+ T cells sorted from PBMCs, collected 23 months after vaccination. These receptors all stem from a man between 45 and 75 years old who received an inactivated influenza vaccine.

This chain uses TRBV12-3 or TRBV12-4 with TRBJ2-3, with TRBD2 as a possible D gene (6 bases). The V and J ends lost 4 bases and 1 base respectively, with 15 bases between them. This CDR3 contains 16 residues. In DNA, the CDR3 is TGTGCCAGCAGTTCAGGGCGGTCGGGGGGCACAGATACGCAGTATTTT. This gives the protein CASSSGRSGGTDTQYF.

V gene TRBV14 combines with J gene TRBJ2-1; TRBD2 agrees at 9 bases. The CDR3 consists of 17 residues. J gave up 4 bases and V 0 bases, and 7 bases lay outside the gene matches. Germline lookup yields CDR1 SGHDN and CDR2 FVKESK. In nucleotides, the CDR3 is TGTGCCAGCAGCCAAGAGGGGACTAGCAAACATTACAATGAGCAGTTCTTC. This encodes CASSQEGTSKHYNEQFF.

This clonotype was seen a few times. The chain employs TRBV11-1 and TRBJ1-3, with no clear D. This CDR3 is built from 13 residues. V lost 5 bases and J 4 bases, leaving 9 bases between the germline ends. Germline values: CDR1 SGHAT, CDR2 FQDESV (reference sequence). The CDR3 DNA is TGTGCCAGCAGCCTTCAACAGGGAAACACCATATATTTT. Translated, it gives CASSLQQGNTIYF.

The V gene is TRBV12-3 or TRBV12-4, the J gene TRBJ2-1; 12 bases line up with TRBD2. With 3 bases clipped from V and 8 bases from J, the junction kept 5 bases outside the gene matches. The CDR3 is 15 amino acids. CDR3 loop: CASSFILAGGYEQFF. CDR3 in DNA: TGTGCCAGCAGTTTCATCCTAGCGGGGGGGTATGAGCAGTTCTTC.

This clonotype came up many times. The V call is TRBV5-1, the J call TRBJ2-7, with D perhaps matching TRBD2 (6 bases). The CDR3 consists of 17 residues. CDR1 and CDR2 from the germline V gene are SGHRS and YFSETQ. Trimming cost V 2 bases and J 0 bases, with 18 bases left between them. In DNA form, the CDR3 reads TGCGCCAGCAGCTTCACCGGGGTCTCGCGGGACTCCTACGAGCAGTACTTC. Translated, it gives CASSFTGVSRDSYEQYF. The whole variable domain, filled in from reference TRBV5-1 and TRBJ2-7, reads KAGVTQTPRYLIKTRGQQVTLSCSPISGHRSVSWYQQTPGQGLQFLFEYFSETQRNKGNFPGRFSGRQFSNSRSEMNVSTLELGDSALYLCASSFTGVSRDSYEQYFGPGTRLTVT.

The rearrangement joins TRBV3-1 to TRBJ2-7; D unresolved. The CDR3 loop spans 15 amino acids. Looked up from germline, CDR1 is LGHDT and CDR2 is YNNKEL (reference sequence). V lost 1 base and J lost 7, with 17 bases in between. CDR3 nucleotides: TGTGCCAGCAGCCAAGGTCTTTGTCTAACAATTGAGCAGTACTTC. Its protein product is CASSQGLCLTIEQYF.

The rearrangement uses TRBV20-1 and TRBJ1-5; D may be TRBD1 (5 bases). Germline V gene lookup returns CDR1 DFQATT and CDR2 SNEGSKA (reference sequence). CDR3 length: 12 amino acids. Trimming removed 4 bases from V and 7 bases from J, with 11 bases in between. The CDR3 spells CSAMQGGQPQHF. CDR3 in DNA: TGCAGTGCTATGCAGGGAGGGCAGCCCCAGCATTTT.

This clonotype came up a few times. The CDR3 region is CASSIGRMGTETQYF. The CDR3 coding sequence is TGCGCCAGCAGCATTGGTCGAATGGGTACCGAGACCCAGTACTTC. The chain is built from TRBV5-1 and TRBJ2-5; D is unclear. From germline, CDR1 is SGHRS and CDR2 YFSETQ. The CDR3 is 15 residues long. Trimming removed 4 bases at V and 5 bases at J, with 18 bases between.

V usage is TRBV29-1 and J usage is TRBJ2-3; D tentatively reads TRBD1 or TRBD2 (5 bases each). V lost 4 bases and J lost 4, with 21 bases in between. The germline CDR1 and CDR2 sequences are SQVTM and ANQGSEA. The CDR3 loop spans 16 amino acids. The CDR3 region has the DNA TGCAGCGTTGCCCCGAGGGGTTCGGGCTCGTCAGATACGCAGTATTTT. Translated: CSVAPRGSGSSDTQYF.

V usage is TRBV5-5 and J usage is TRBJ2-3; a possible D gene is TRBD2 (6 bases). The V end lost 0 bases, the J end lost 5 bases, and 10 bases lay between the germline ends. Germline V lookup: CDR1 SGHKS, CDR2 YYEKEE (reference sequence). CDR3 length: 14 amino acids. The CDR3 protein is CASSLARGRDTQYF. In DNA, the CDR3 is TGTGCCAGCAGCTTGGCCCGGGGGAGAGATACGCAGTATTTT.

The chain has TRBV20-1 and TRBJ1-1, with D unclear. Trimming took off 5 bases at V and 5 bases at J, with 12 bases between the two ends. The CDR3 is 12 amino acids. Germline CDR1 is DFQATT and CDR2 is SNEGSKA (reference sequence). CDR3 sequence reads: CSAAPPGTEAFF. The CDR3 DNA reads TGCAGTGCTGCGCCGCCCGGTACTGAAGCTTTCTTT.

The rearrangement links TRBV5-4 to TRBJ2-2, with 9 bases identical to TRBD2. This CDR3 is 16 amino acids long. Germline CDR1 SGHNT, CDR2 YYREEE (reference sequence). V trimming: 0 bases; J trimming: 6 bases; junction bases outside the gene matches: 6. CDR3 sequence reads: CASSLAGLAGAGELFF. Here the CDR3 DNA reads TGTGCCAGCAGCTTGGCCGGGTTAGCGGGAGCCGGGGAGCTGTTTTTT. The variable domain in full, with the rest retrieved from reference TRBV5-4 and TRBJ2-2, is ETGVTQSPTHLIKTRGQQVTLRCSSQSGHNTVSWYQQALGQGPQFIFQYYREEENGRGNFPPRFSGLQFPNYSSELNVNALELDDSALYLCASSLAGLAGAGELFFGEGSRLTVL.

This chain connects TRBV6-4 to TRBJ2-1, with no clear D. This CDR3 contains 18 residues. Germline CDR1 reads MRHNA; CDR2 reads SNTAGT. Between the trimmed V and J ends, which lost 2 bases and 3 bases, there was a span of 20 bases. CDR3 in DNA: TGTGCCAGCAGTGACCGAAATAGCACAGAACCAAACTACAATGAGCAGTTCTTC. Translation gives CASSDRNSTEPNYNEQFF.

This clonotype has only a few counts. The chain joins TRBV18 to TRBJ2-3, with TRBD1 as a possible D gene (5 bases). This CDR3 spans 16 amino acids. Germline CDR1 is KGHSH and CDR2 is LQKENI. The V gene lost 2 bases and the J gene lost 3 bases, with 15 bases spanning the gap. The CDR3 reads CASSPRIARDTDTQYF. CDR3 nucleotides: TGTGCCAGCTCACCAAGAATTGCCAGGGATACAGATACGCAGTATTTT.

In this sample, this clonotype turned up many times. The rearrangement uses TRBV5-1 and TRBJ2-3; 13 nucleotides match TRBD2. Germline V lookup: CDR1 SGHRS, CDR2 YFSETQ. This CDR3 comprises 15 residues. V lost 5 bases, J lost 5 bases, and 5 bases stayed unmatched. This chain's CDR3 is CASRWTSGSGDTQYF. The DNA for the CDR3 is TGCGCCAGCAGATGGACTAGCGGGAGTGGAGATACGCAGTATTTT.

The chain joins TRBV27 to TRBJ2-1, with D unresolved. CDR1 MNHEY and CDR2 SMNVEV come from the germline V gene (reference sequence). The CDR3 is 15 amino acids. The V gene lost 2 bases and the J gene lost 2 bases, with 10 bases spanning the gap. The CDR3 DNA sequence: TGTGCCAGCAGTTTAGTGAGACTTACCTACAATGAGCAGTTCTTC. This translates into CASSLVRLTYNEQFF.

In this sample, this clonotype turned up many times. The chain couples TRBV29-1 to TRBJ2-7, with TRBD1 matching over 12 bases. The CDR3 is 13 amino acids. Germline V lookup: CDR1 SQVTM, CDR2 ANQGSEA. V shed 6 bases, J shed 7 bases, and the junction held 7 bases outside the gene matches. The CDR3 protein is CSVPGQGAIEQYF. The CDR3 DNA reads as TGCAGCGTGCCGGGACAGGGGGCAATAGAGCAGTACTTC.

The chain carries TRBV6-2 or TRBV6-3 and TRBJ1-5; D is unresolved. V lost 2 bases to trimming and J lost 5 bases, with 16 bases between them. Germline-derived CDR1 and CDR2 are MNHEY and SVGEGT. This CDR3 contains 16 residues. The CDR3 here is CASSYPHDPADQPQHF. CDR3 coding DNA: TGTGCCAGCAGTTACCCACACGACCCGGCGGATCAGCCCCAGCATTTT.

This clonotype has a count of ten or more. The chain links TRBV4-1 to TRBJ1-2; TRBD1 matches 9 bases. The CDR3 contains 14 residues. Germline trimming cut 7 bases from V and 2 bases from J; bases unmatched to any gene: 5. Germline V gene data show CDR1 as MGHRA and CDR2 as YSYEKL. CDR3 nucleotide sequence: TGCGCCAGCAAAAAACAGGGGGCAAACTATGGCTACACCTTC. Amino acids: CASKKQGANYGYTF.

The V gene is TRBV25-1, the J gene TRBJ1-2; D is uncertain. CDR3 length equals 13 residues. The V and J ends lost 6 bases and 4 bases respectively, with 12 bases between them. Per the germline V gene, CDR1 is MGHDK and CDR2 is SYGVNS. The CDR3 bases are TGTGCCAGCAGGCCGTCGGCCAGCTATGGCTACACCTTC. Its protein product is CASRPSASYGYTF.

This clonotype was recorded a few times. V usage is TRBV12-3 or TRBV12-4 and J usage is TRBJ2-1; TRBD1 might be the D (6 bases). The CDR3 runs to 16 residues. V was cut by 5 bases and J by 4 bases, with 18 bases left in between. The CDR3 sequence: CASSGISLGQYNEQFF. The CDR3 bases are TGTGCCAGCAGTGGAATTTCGCTTGGACAGTACAATGAGCAGTTCTTC.

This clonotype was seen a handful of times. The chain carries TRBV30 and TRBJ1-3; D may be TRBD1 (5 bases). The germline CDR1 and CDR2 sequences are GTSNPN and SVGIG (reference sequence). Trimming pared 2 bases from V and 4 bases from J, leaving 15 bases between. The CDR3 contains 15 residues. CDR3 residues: CAWSRFEGPGNTIYF. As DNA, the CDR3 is TGTGCCTGGAGTCGATTCGAGGGGCCCGGAAACACCATATATTTT.

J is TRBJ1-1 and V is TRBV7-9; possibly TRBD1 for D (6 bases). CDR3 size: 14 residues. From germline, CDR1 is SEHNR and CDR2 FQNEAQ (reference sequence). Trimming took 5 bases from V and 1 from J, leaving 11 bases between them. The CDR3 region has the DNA TGTGCCAGCAGCCAAGGACAGCAGAACACTGAAGCTTTCTTT. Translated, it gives CASSQGQQNTEAFF.

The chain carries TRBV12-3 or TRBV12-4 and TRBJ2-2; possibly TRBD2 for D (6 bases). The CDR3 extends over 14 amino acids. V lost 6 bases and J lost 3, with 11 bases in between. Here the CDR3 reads CASRGRRDTGELFF. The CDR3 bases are TGTGCCAGCAGGGGACGGAGGGACACCGGGGAGCTGTTTTTT.

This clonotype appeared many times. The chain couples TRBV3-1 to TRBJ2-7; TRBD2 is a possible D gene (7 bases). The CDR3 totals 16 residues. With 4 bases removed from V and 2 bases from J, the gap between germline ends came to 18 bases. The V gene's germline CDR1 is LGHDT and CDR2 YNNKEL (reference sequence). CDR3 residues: CASSRNSGGHTYEQYF. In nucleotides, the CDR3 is TGTGCCAGCAGCCGGAACTCGGGGGGCCACACCTACGAGCAGTACTTC.

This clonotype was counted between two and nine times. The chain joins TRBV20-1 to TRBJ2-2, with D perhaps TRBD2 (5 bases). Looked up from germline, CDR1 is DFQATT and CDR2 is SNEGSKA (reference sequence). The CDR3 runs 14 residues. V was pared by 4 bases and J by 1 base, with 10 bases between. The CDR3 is CSAKLGGNTGELFF. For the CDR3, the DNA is TGCAGTGCTAAACTAGGAGGGAACACCGGGGAGCTGTTTTTT.

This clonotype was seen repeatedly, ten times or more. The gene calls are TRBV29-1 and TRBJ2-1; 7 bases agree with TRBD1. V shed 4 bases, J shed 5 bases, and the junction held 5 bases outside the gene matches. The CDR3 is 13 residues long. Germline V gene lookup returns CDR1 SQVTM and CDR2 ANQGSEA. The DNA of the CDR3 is TGCAGCGTTGGCGACAGGGTCCACAATGAGCAGTTCTTC. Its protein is CSVGDRVHNEQFF.